These 21 T cell receptor beta chains share one sample of origin, sequenced in a study of CD8+ T cells in alopecia areata. Noted treatment: oral pan-JAK inhibitor, 5-10 mg twice daily. Sequencing templates came from extracted RNA that was reverse transcribed into cDNA. Repertoires were generated with immunoSEQ multiplex PCR, while TCRdb's copy carries only in-frame clones and drops some. The repertoire has about 180,000 clones, about 53% of them found once; the top ten carry 10% to 12%. The sequencing used CD8+ T cells sorted from blood, collected at week 24, from a patient treated with tofacitinib. The receptor set was obtained from a human donor with alopecia areata.

The sample holds a few counts of this clone. J is TRBJ2-1 and V is TRBV4-2; D unresolved. Germline CDR1 is LGHNA and CDR2 is YNFKEQ. The germline V and J ends were trimmed by 4 bases and 2 bases, with 12 bases remaining between them. This CDR3 has 15 residues. For the CDR3, the DNA is TGTGCCAGCAGCCCCCGGACGGCAACCTACAATGAGCAGTTCTTC. The encoded protein is CASSPRTATYNEQFF.

The rearrangement uses TRBV6-5 and TRBJ1-4, with TRBD1 as a possible D gene (5 bases). CDR1 and CDR2 (germline): MNHEY, SVGAGI. Trimming took off 0 bases at V and 6 bases at J, with 14 bases between the two ends. The CDR3 totals 16 residues. The CDR3 bases are TGTGCCAGCAGTTACTCGAAAGGGGAGATCGATGAAAAACTGTTTTTT. It encodes CASSYSKGEIDEKLFF.

This clone was detected a few times. The chain couples TRBV13 to TRBJ2-7; the match to TRBD2 covers 10 bases. V was pared by 5 bases and J by 0 bases, with 16 bases of the junction left unmatched. Germline-derived CDR1 and CDR2 are PRHDT and FYEKMQ (reference sequence). CDR3 length: 19 residues. CDR3 protein: CASSKFVLAGDRNSYEQYF. CDR3 DNA: TGTGCCAGCAGCAAATTCGTTCTAGCGGGGGACCGAAACTCCTACGAGCAGTACTTC.

This rearrangement joins TRBV9 to TRBJ1-5; D perhaps matches TRBD1 (5 bases). CDR3 length equals 15 residues. V lost 5 bases and J 4 bases, leaving 16 bases between the germline ends. Germline V gives CDR1 SGDLS, CDR2 YYNGEE. For the CDR3, the DNA is TGTGCCAGCAGTGCTGATAGGGGTTCAAATCAGCCCCAGCATTTT. Protein sequence: CASSADRGSNQPQHF.

This chain uses TRBV11-3 with TRBJ2-7; TRBD2 aligns across 7 bases. In germline, CDR1 is SGHNT, CDR2 YENEEA. This CDR3 spans 13 amino acids. The V gene end was trimmed by 4 bases and the J gene end by 3 bases; junction bases not matched to a gene: 3. The CDR3 loop reads CASSSRGDYEQYF. Written as DNA, the CDR3 is TGTGCCAGCAGCTCACGGGGGGACTACGAGCAGTACTTC.

In this sample, this clone turned up a few times. This sequence joins TRBV5-1 and TRBJ2-7, with D possibly matching TRBD2 (6 bases). The CDR3 has 16 residues. Trimming left V 0 bases short and J 2 bases short, with 15 bases between. Per the germline V gene, CDR1 is SGHRS and CDR2 is YFSETQ. The CDR3 here is CASSLAGGGNPYEQYF. CDR3 sequence (DNA): TGCGCCAGCAGCTTGGCCGGGGGTGGTAACCCCTACGAGCAGTACTTC.

This clone was counted between two and nine times. The CDR3 loop is CASNLGSLGVNEQFF. CDR3 nucleotides: TGTGCCAGCAACCTAGGGTCCCTCGGGGTAAATGAGCAGTTCTTC. The chain couples TRBV27 to TRBJ2-1, with D tentatively TRBD2 (5 bases). V was shortened by 7 bases and J by 7 bases, with 20 bases between the two germline ends. CDR1 MNHEY and CDR2 SMNVEV come from the germline V gene (reference sequence). The CDR3 is 15 amino acids.

The chain recombines TRBV4-3 with TRBJ2-3; no definite D call. Trimming removed 0 bases from V and 7 bases from J, with 14 bases in between. CDR1 is LGHNA and CDR2 is YSLEER in the germline V gene. CDR3 length equals 15 residues. CDR3 sequence reads: CASSQDTASDHTQYF. CDR3 in DNA: TGCGCCAGCAGCCAAGATACTGCTAGTGATCATACGCAGTATTTT.

This clone showed up just once. This chain joins TRBV27 and TRBJ2-1; 7 bases are shared with TRBD2. The J segment lost 9 bases and the V segment lost 1 base, leaving 9 bases of the junction unmatched. The CDR3 covers 15 residues. Per germline, CDR1 MNHEY and CDR2 SMNVEV (reference sequence). CDR3 nucleotides: TGTGCCAGCAGTTTATTGGGGGGGGGTGATGCTGAGCAGTTCTTC. Its translation is CASSLLGGGDAEQFF.

The chain carries TRBV4-1 and TRBJ2-2; D ambiguous. Trimming removed 3 bases from V and 4 bases from J, with 3 bases in between. Per the germline V gene, CDR1 is MGHRA and CDR2 is YSYEKL. CDR3 length: 12 residues. The CDR3 region has the DNA TGCGCCAGCAGCCAGGGCACCGGGGAGCTGTTTTTT. This codes for CASSQGTGELFF.

This clone has only a few counts. Written as DNA, the CDR3 is TGTGCCTGGAGTGTAGTAGCGGGGCTCACAGATACGCAGTATTTT. This gives the protein CAWSVVAGLTDTQYF. The V call is TRBV30, the J call TRBJ2-3, with TRBD2 matching over 8 bases. Trimming took 0 bases from V and 2 from J; bases not matched to a gene: 4. Germline-derived CDR1 and CDR2 are GTSNPN and SVGIG (reference sequence). The CDR3 is 15 amino acids.

The J gene is TRBJ2-3, the V gene TRBV7-8; 7 positions match TRBD1. V trimming: 5 bases; J trimming: 3 bases; junction bases outside the gene matches: 14. CDR3 length: 17 amino acids. Germline V CDR1 and CDR2: SGHVS, FQNEAQ. Written as DNA, the CDR3 is TGTGCCAGCAGCCCCTCTACCGAGGGGGCAGGTACAGATACGCAGTATTTT. Its translation: CASSPSTEGAGTDTQYF.

This chain uses TRBV29-1 with TRBJ2-7; TRBD2 might be the D (6 bases). Germline V gene lookup returns CDR1 SQVTM and CDR2 ANQGSEA. V lost 2 bases and J 4 bases, leaving 18 bases between the germline ends. This CDR3 is built from 15 residues. The CDR3: CSVELRDSGGYEQYF. The CDR3 DNA follows: TGCAGCGTTGAATTAAGGGACTCCGGCGGGTACGAGCAGTACTTC.

The chain links TRBV7-8 to TRBJ2-4; 8 nucleotides agree with TRBD2. V lost 2 bases and J lost 2; bases outside the gene matches: 8. This CDR3 comprises 17 residues. Germline V lookup: CDR1 SGHVS, CDR2 FQNEAQ. CDR3 nucleotides: TGTGCCAGCAGCTTAATCGTCGGGGGGGATTCCAAAAACATTCAGTACTTC. It is translated as CASSLIVGGDSKNIQYF.

V and J are TRBV2 and TRBJ1-6; D not resolved. Germline assignment: CDR1 SNHLY and CDR2 FYNNEI. CDR3 length equals 12 residues. CDR3: CATFDYNSPLHF. The CDR3 region has the DNA TGTGCGACCTTTGACTATAATTCACCCCTCCACTTT.

This clone was found a few times. V usage is TRBV29-1 and J usage is TRBJ1-2; perhaps TRBD1 as D (6 bases). V lost 5 bases and J lost 6, with 10 bases in between. This CDR3 contains 11 residues. The germline V gene has CDR1 SQVTM and CDR2 ANQGSEA. The CDR3 DNA reads as TGCAGCGTTAGGGGGGAAGATGGCTACACCTTC. It is translated as CSVRGEDGYTF. Together with reference TRBV29-1 and TRBJ1-2, the CDR3 gives the full variable domain: SAVISQKPSRDICQRGTSLTIQCQVDSQVTMMFWYRQQPGQSLTLIATANQGSEATYESGFVIDKFPISRPNLTFSTLTVSNMSPEDSSIYLCSVRGEDGYTFGSGTRLTVV.

This sequence joins TRBV15 and TRBJ1-2, with 7 bases identical to TRBD1. J lost 7 bases, V lost 3 bases, and 2 bases had no gene match. From germline, CDR1 is LNHNV and CDR2 YYDKDF (reference sequence). The CDR3 length is 12 residues. The CDR3 bases are TGTGCCACCAGCAGTGCAGGGGGTGGCTACACCTTC. As protein: CATSSAGGGYTF.

The genes are TRBV6-5 and TRBJ1-1; no clear D gene. This CDR3 comprises 15 residues. V gave up 2 bases and J gave up 1 base, with 11 bases separating them. Germline CDR1 reads MNHEY; CDR2 reads SVGAGI. Written as DNA, the CDR3 is TGTGCCAGCAGTTACGGCCCGTTGACGAACACTGAAGCTTTCTTT. Protein product: CASSYGPLTNTEAFF.

This rearrangement joins TRBV30 to TRBJ2-7; 7 nucleotides align to TRBD1. This CDR3 spans 14 amino acids. Germline lookup yields CDR1 GTSNPN and CDR2 SVGIG (reference sequence). CDR3 sequence reads: CALNTGTAIYEQYF. The CDR3, as DNA: TGTGCACTTAACACTGGGACAGCCATTTACGAGCAGTACTTC.

The gene calls are TRBV7-9 and TRBJ1-2; no reliable D call. Trimming took off 6 bases at V and 7 bases at J, with 15 bases between the two ends. This CDR3 comprises 13 residues. CDR1 is SEHNR and CDR2 is FQNEAQ in the germline V gene (reference sequence). CDR3 region: CASSSTSTVGYTF. The CDR3 DNA follows: TGTGCCAGCAGTTCCACCTCGACGGTTGGCTACACCTTC.

The V and J genes are TRBV30 and TRBJ2-1; TRBD1 matches 8 bases. Germline-derived CDR1 and CDR2 are GTSNPN and SVGIG (reference sequence). V shed 0 bases and J 7 bases; nucleotides not matched to a gene: 11. There are 16 residues in the CDR3. CDR3 region: CAWSVGTGSNYNEQFF. In DNA, the CDR3 is TGTGCCTGGAGTGTTGGGACAGGAAGCAATTATAATGAGCAGTTCTTC.